Sequencing of this TCR beta chain was carried out in a study of T cell repertoires in cytomegalovirus infection. Across the study: TCR beta signatures that were public indicated CMV infection and matching HLA type.

CDR1 is SQVTM, CDR2 ANQGSEA, per germline. The CDR3 has 12 amino acids. V lost 3 bases, J lost 2 bases, and 0 bases stayed unmatched. TCRdb re-called the reads through MiXCR, storing one row per CDR3 protein. The sample carries 350,000 to 550,000 distinct CDR3 sequences, about 33% recorded once. Notes on this clonotype: The target antigen is unknown.

Study findings and constraints: Of the TCR beta families, the public ones yielded a cumulative frequency that identified carriers of CMV plus the relevant HLA. There were HLA-C-restricted CMV-specific TCR beta clonotypes dominating the ex vivo response.

The sequencing sample was made of PBMCs. The chain uses TRBV29-1 and TRBJ1-2; 7 bases are a match to TRBD1. The sequence was obtained from a human donor in good health (CMV status not recorded). Some clones in this sample may be carry-over from other donors' samples. CDR3 bases: TGCAGCGTTGACAGGGGGAACTATGGCTACACCTTC. Translated, it gives CSVDRGNYGYTF.